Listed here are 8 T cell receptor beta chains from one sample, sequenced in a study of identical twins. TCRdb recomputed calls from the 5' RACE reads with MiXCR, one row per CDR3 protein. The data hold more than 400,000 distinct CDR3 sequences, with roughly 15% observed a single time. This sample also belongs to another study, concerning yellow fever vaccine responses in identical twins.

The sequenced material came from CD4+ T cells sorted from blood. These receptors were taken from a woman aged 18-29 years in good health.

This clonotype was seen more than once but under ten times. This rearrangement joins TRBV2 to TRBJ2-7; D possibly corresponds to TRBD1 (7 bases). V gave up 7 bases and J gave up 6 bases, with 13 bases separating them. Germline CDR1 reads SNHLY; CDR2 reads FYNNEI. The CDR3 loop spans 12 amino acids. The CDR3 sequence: CASNNRGGEQYV. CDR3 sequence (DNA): TGTGCCAGCAATAACAGGGGAGGCGAGCAGTACGTC.

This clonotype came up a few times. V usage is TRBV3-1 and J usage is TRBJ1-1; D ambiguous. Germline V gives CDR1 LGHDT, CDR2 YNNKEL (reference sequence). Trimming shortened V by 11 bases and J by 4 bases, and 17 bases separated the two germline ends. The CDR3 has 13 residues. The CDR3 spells CASVASGGTEAFF. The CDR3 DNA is TGTGCCTCGGTGGCGTCGGGAGGCACTGAAGCTTTCTTT. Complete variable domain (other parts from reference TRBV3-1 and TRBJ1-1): DTAVSQTPKYLVTQMGNDKSIKCEQNLGHDTMYWYKQDSKKFLKIMFSYNNKELIINETVPNRFSPKSPDKAHLNLHINSLELGDSAVYFCASVASGGTEAFFGQGTRLTVV.

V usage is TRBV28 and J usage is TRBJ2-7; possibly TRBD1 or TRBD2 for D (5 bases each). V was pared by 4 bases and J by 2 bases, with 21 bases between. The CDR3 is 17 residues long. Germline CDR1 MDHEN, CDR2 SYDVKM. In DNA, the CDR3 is TGTGCCAGCAGTTCCGGGGCGGGCAGGGAAGCCACCTACGAGCAGTACGTC. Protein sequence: CASSSGAGREATYEQYV.

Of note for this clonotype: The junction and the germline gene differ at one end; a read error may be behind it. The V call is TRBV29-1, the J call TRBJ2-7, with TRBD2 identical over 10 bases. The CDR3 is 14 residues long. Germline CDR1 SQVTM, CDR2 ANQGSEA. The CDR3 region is CGVESLAGAYEQYF. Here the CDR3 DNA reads TGCGGCGTTGAGAGTCTAGCGGGAGCTTACGAGCAGTACTTC.

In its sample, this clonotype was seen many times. The CDR3 loop reads CASSLGGVSNQPQHF. DNA for the CDR3: TGTGCCAGCAGTTTAGGAGGGGTGAGCAATCAGCCCCAGCATTTT. This chain links TRBV12-3 or TRBV12-4 with TRBJ1-5, with D maybe TRBD1 (5 bases). V lost 1 base and J lost 1, with 8 bases in between. CDR3 length: 15 residues.

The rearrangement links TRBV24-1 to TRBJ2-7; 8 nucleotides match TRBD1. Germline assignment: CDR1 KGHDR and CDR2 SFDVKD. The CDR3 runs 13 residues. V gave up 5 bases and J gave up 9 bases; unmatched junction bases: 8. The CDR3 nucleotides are TGTGCCACCAGTGCCGAGACAGGGGAAAGGCAGTACTTC. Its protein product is CATSAETGERQYF.

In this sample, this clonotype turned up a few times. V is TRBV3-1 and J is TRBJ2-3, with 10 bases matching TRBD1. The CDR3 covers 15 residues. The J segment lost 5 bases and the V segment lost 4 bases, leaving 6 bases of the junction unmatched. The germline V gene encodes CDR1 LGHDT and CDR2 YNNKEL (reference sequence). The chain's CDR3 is CASSPQGQGGDTQYF. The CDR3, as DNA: TGTGCCAGCAGCCCTCAAGGACAGGGGGGAGATACGCAGTATTTT.

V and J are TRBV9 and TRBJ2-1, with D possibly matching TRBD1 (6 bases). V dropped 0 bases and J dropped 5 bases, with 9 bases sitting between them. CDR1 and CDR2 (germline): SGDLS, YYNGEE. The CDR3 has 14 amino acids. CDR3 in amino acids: CASSVATGNNEQFF. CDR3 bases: TGTGCCAGCAGCGTAGCTACAGGGAACAATGAGCAGTTCTTC.